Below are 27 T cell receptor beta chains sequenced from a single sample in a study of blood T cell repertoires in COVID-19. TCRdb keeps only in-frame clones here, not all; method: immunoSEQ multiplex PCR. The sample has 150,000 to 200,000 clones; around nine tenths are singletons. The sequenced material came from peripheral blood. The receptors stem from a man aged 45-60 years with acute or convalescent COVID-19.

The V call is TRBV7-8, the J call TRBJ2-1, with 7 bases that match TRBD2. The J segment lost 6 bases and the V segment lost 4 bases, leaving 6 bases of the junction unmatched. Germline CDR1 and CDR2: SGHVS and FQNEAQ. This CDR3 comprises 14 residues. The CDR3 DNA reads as TGTGCCAGCAGCTCCGACAGACTAGCCAATGAGCAGTTCTTC. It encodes CASSSDRLANEQFF.

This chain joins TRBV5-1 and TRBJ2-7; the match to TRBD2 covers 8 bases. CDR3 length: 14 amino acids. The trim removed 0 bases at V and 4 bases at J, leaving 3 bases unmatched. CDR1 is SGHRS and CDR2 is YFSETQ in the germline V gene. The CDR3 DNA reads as TGCGCCAGCAGCTTGGGGACTAGCTTGTACGAGCAGTACTTC. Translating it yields CASSLGTSLYEQYF.

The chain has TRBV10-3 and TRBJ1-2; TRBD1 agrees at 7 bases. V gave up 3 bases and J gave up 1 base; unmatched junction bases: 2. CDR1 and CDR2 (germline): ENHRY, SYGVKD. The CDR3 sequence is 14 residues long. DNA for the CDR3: TGTGCCATCAGTGACACAGGGGATAACTATGGCTACACCTTC. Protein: CAISDTGDNYGYTF.

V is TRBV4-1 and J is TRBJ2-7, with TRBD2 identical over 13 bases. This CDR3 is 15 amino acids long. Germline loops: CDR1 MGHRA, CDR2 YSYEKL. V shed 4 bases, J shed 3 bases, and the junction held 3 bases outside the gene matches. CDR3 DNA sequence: TGCGCCAGCAGCCGGGGACTAGCGGGGATCTACGAGCAGTACTTC. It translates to CASSRGLAGIYEQYF.

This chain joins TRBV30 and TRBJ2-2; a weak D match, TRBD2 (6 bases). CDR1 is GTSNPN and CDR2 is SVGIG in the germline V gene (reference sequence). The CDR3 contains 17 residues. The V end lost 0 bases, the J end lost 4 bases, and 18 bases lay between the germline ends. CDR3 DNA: TGTGCCTGGAGTGTACGGGGGAGTGGAGGTCTCACCGGGGAGCTGTTTTTT. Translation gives CAWSVRGSGGLTGELFF.

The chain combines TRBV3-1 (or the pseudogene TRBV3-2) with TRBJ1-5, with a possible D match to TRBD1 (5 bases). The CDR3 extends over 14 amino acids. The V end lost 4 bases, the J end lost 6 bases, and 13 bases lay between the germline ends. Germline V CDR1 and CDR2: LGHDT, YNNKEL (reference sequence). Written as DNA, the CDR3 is TGTGCCAGCAGCCTCTTTTTGGGGCGTCAGCCCCAGCATTTT. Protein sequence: CASSLFLGRQPQHF.

The CDR3 bases are TGTGCCAGCTCACCCTCCGGGTATAGCTACGAGCAGTACTTC. Protein: CASSPSGYSYEQYF. The chain is built from TRBV18 and TRBJ2-7; D gene unclear. CDR1 KGHSH and CDR2 LQKENI come from the germline V gene. This CDR3 spans 14 amino acids. V was pared by 3 bases and J by 3 bases, with 12 bases between.

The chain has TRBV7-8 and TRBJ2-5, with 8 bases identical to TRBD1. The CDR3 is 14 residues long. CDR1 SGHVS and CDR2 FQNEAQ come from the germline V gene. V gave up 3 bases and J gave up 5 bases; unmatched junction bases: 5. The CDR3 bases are TGTGCCAGCAGCTTCGCGGACAGGGTTGAGACCCAGTACTTC. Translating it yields CASSFADRVETQYF.

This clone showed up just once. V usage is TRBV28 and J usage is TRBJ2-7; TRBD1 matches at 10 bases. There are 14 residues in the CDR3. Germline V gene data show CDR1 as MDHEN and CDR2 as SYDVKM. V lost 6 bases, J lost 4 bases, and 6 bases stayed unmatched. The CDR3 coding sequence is TGTGCCAGCAGCCCATCGGACAGGGGGTACGAGCAGTACTTC. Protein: CASSPSDRGYEQYF.

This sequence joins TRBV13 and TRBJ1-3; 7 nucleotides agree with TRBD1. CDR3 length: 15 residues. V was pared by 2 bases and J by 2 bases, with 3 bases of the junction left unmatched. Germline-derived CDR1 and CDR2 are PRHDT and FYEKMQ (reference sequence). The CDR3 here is CASSLLDRAGNTIYF. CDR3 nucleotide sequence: TGTGCCAGCAGCTTACTCGACAGGGCTGGAAACACCATATATTTT.

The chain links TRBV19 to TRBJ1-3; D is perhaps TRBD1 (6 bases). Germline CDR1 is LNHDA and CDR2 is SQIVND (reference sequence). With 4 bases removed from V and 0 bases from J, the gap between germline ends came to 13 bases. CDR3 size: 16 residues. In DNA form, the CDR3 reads TGTGCCAGTAGTAGTCCCGACAGGAGCTCTGGAAACACCATATATTTT. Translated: CASSSPDRSSGNTIYF.

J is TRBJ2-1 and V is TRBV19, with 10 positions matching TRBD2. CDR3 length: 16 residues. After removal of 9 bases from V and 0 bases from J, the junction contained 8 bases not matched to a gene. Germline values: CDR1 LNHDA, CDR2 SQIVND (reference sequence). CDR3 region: CASKEASGSSYNEQFF. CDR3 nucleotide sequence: TGTGCCAGCAAGGAGGCTAGCGGGAGCTCCTACAATGAGCAGTTCTTC. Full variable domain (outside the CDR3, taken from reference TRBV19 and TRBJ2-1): DGGITQSPKYLFRKEGQNVTLSCEQNLNHDAMYWYRQDPGQGLRLIYYSQIVNDFQKGDIAEGYSVSREKKESFPLTVTSAQKNPTAFYLCASKEASGSSYNEQFFGPGTRLTVL.

The CDR3 loop is CASSLPGQGPEQYF. In DNA form, the CDR3 reads TGTGCCAGCAGTTTACCGGGCCAGGGCCCCGAGCAGTACTTC. This chain joins TRBV28 and TRBJ2-7; possibly TRBD1 for D (5 bases). The CDR3 has 14 amino acids. CDR1 and CDR2 from the germline V gene are MDHEN and SYDVKM. The ends were cut back, 2 bases at V and 6 bases at J, with 14 bases in the middle.

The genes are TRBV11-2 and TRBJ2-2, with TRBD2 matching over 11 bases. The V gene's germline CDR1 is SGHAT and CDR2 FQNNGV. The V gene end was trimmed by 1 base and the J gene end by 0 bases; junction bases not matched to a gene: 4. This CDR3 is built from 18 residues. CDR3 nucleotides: TGTGCCAGCAGCTTAGGGCTAGCGGGAGGCCCGAACACCGGGGAGCTGTTTTTT. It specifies CASSLGLAGGPNTGELFF.

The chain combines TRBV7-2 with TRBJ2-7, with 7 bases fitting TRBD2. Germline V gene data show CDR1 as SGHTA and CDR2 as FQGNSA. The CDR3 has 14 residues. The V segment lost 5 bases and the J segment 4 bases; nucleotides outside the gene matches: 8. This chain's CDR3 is CASSLLAAHYEQYF. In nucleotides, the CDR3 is TGTGCCAGCAGCCTCCTAGCGGCCCATTACGAGCAGTACTTC.

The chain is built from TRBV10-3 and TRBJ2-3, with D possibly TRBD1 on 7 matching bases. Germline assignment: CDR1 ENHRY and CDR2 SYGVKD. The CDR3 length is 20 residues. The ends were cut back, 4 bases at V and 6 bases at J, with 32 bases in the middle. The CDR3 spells CAISVPPNVGQEGATDTQYF. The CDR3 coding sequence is TGTGCCATCAGTGTCCCCCCCAACGTTGGACAGGAGGGGGCCACGGATACGCAGTATTTT.

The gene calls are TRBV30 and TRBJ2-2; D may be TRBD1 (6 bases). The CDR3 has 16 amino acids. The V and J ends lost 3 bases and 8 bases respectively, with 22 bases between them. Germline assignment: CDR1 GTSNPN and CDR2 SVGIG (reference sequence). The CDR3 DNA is TGTGCCTGGAGCACCCCCGGGACATTGCAAGCTGGGGAGCTGTTTTTT. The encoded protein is CAWSTPGTLQAGELFF.

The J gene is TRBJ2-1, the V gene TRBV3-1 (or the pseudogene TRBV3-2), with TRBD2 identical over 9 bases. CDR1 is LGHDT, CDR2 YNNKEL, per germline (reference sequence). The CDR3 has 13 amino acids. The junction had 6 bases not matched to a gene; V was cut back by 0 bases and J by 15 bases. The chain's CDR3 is CASSQDSGTSRFF. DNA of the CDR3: TGTGCCAGCAGCCAAGATAGCGGGACTAGCCGGTTCTTC.

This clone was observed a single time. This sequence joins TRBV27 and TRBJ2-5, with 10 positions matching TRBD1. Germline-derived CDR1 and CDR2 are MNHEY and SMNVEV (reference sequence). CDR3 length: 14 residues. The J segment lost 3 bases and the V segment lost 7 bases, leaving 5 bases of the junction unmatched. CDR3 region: CASTWDRGEETQYF. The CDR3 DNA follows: TGTGCCAGCACTTGGGACAGGGGAGAAGAGACCCAGTACTTC.

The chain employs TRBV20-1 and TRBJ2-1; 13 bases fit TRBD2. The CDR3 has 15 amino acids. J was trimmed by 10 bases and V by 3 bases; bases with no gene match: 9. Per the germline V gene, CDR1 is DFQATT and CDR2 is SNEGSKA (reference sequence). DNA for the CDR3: TGCAGTGCTAGTGATGGACTAGCGGGAGCGAGGGAGCAGTTCTTC. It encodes CSASDGLAGAREQFF.

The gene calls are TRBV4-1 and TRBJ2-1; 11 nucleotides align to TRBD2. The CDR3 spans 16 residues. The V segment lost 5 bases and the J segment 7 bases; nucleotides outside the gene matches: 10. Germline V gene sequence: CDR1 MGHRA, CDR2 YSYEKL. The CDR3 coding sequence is TGCGCCAGCAGCGCCCGACTAGCGGGGATCTTGAATGAGCAGTTCTTC. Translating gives CASSARLAGILNEQFF.

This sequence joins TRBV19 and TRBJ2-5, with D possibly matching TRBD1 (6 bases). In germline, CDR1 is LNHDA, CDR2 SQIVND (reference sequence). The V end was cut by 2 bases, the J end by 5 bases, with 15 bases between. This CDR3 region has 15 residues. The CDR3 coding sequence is TGTGCCAGTAGTATACAGGGGCTGCCGCGGGAGACCCAGTACTTC. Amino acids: CASSIQGLPRETQYF. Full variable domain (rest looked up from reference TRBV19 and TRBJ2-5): DGGITQSPKYLFRKEGQNVTLSCEQNLNHDAMYWYRQDPGQGLRLIYYSQIVNDFQKGDIAEGYSVSREKKESFPLTVTSAQKNPTAFYLCASSIQGLPRETQYFGPGTRLLVL.

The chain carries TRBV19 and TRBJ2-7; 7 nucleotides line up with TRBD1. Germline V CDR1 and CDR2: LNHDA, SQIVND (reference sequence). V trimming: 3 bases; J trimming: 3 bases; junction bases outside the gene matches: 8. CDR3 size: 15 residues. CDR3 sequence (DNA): TGTGCCAGTAGTATTGTTTTCCAGGGGGACTACGAGCAGTACTTC. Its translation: CASSIVFQGDYEQYF.

The CDR3 bases are TGTGCCATCAGTGACCGCAGGGATGGAAACACCATATATTTT. This codes for CAISDRRDGNTIYF. The chain links TRBV10-3 to TRBJ1-3; tentatively, D is TRBD1 (5 bases). CDR1 is ENHRY, CDR2 SYGVKD, per germline. V was pared by 3 bases and J by 3 bases, with 9 bases between. CDR3 length: 14 residues.

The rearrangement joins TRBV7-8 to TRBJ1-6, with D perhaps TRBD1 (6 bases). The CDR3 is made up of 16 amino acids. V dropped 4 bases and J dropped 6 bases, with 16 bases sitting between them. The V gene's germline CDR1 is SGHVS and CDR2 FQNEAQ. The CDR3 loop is CASSYQGTVGNSPLHF. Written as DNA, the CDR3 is TGTGCCAGCAGCTATCAGGGGACCGTGGGTAATTCACCCCTCCACTTT.

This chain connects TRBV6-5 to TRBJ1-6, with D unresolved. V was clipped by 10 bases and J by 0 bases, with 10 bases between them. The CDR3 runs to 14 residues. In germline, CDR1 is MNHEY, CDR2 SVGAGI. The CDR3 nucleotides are TGTGCCACCGGGAGGAGCTCCTATAATTCACCCCTCCACTTT. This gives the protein CATGRSSYNSPLHF.

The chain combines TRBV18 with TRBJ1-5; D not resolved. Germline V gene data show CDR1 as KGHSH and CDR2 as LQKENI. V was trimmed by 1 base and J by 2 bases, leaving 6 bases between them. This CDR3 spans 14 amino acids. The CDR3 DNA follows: TGTGCCAGCTCACCACAGGGAGGCAATCAGCCCCAGCATTTT. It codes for CASSPQGGNQPQHF.